These 24 T cell receptor beta chains were sequenced from one sample in a study of CD8+ T cells in alopecia areata. Once RNA had been extracted, it was reverse transcribed into cDNA to act as the sequencing template. The data were produced by immunoSEQ multiplex PCR, yet TCRdb's version contains in-frame clones alone and is incomplete. The sample was found to contain under 4,500 clones, and every one recurs. Pooled cells of cutaneous lymph node origin were sorted on CD4, CD8alpha, NKG2D, NKG2ACE and other markers. The sample comprised CD8+ T cells sorted from a lymph node. The receptors come from a C3H/HeJ mouse with alopecia areata. For the strain, the MHC haplotype given is H2-k.

This clone occurred a few times. The gene names given are mouse names. The read stops 4 residues short of the end of the CDR3; the missing end is completed from the germline J gene. The chain employs TRBV13-3 and TRBJ2-3, with TRBD2 matching 9 bases. V was pared by 5 bases and J by 0 bases, with 7 bases of the junction left unmatched. The CDR3 extends over 16 amino acids. CDR1 and CDR2 from the germline V gene are NNHDY and SYVADS. The CDR3 protein is CASRDLGGSSAETLYF. The DNA read from the CDR3 is TGTGCCAGCAGAGATCTGGGGGGGTCTAGTGCAGAA.

This clone is medium-sized (0.01 to 0.1%) within its sample. Mouse gene names apply. The observed sequence ends 4 residues before the CDR3 terminus, with the missing tail filled in from the germline J gene. This sequence joins TRBV5 and TRBJ1-1, with D perhaps matching TRBD1 (5 bases). This CDR3 is built from 14 residues. Trimming cost V 2 bases and J 0 bases, with 7 bases left between them. The germline V gene has CDR1 LGHNA and CDR2 YNLKQL (reference sequence). This CDR3 reads CASSQQGANTEVFF. Incomplete CDR3 DNA: TGTGCCAGCAGCCAACAGGGTGCAAACACA.

This clone came up many times. Genes and germline are mouse. The read ends 4 residues before the CDR3 terminus; that terminus is restored from the germline J gene. The rearrangement joins TRBV13-3 to TRBJ2-5, with D possibly being TRBD1 (5 bases). Per germline, CDR1 NNHDY and CDR2 SYVADS. The CDR3 consists of 12 residues. The DNA read from the CDR3 is TGTGCCAGCAGATCAGGGAAAGAC. Protein sequence: CASRSGKD. In full, the CDR3 is CASRSGKDTQYF.

This clone appeared many times. Germline and genes: mouse. From the germline J gene comes the end of the CDR3, since the read stops 4 residues before it. The rearrangement joins TRBV13-3 to TRBJ1-2; D is ambiguous. Trimming took 2 bases from V and 0 from J, leaving 14 bases between them. Germline V lookup: CDR1 NNHDY, CDR2 SYVADS. The CDR3 length is 16 residues. The DNA read from the CDR3 is TGTGCCAGCAGTGACCCCTTGACAAGTGCAAACTCC. This sequence encodes CASSDPLTSANS. The complete CDR3 sequence is CASSDPLTSANSDYTF.

This clone has only a few counts. Gene names are mouse gene names. Sequencing ends 4 residues short of the CDR3 end; the germline J gene provides the rest. The V gene is TRBV29, the J gene TRBJ2-7; 9 positions agree with TRBD1. This CDR3 is built from 14 residues. V dropped 6 bases and J dropped 2; count of bases not matched to a gene: 5. Germline loops: CDR1 MSHET, CDR2 SYDVDS. Partial CDR3 DNA: TGTGCTAGCAGCCCCGGGACAGGGACCTAT. Its protein product is CASSPGTGTY. The full-length CDR3 reads as CASSPGTGTYEQYF.

This clone is judged medium-sized. All gene names here are mouse names. Read sequence stops 4 residues before the CDR3 end, and the germline J gene provides the missing end. This chain links TRBV19 with TRBJ2-7; 12 bases line up with TRBD2. The CDR3 runs to 14 residues. Germline assignment: CDR1 FNHDT and CDR2 SITEND (reference sequence). CDR3 loop: CASTPTGGAYEQYF. The part of the CDR3 DNA that was read is TGTGCCAGCACCCCGACTGGGGGGGCTTAT.

This clone was seen repeatedly, ten times or more. Gene names refer to mouse genes. The read falls 4 residues short of the CDR3 end, and the missing part is taken from the germline J gene. The V and J genes are TRBV5 and TRBJ2-5, with 10 positions matching TRBD2. Per germline, CDR1 LGHNA and CDR2 YNLKQL (reference sequence). The CDR3 extends over 15 amino acids. CDR3 DNA (partial): TGTGCCAGCAGCCAAGATCTGGGGGGGCAGGAC. It yields the protein CASSQDLGGQD. Given in full, the CDR3 is CASSQDLGGQDTQYF.

This clone was picked up many times. Gene names follow the mouse nomenclature. Read coverage stops 4 residues before the CDR3 terminus; the germline J gene supplies the remainder. The chain carries TRBV14 and TRBJ2-4; TRBD1 agrees at 7 bases. Germline CDR1 is SGHDT and CDR2 is FRDEAV. V shed 5 bases, J shed 0 bases, and the junction held 6 bases outside the gene matches. This CDR3 comprises 15 residues. The sequenced part of the CDR3 DNA is TGTGCCAGCAGAACGGGACAGCCTAGTCAAAAC. Its translation: CASRTGQPSQN. The entire CDR3 protein reads CASRTGQPSQNTLYF.

This clone was observed a few times. The listed genes are named as in mouse. With the read ending 4 residues before the CDR3 end, the germline J gene is used to fill in that end. V is TRBV14 and J is TRBJ2-3; TRBD1 matches 9 bases. Trimming at V came to 2 bases and at J to 0 bases, leaving 1 base not matched to a gene. Germline CDR1 reads SGHDT; CDR2 reads FRDEAV. This CDR3 spans 15 amino acids. The CDR3 bases that were read are TGTGCCAGCAGTTTGGGGACAGGGAGTGCAGAA. This sequence encodes CASSLGTGSAE. The whole CDR3 region reads CASSLGTGSAETLYF.

This clone showed up many times. The gene names here belong to mouse. Read data end 4 residues before the CDR3 end; the end is taken from the germline J gene. V usage is TRBV13-1 and J usage is TRBJ2-1; 8 bases match TRBD2. The V segment lost 2 bases and the J segment 0 bases; nucleotides outside the gene matches: 1. The V gene's germline CDR1 is NSHNY and CDR2 SYGAGN. The CDR3 length is 15 residues. The CDR3 DNA, read in part, is TGTGCCAGCAGTGAACTGGGGGATAACTATGCT. This sequence encodes CASSELGDNYA. The entire CDR3 reads CASSELGDNYAEQFF.

This clone qualifies as medium-sized. Mouse names are used for the genes. The CDR3 bases that were read are TGCACCTGCAGTGCAGCCTGGGGGGGCGCGGGCTATGCT. It is translated as CTCSAAWGGAGYA. In full, the CDR3 is CTCSAAWGGAGYAEQFF. This chain connects TRBV1 to TRBJ2-1, with TRBD2 identical over 10 bases. The sequenced fragment ends 4 residues before the CDR3 boundary, so the rest is inferred from the germline J gene. The CDR3 is made up of 17 amino acids. V lost 1 base to trimming and J lost 3 bases; unmatched junction nucleotides: 6. Per germline, CDR1 NSQYPW and CDR2 LRSPGD (reference sequence).

This clone has only a few counts. The genes are named according to mouse. The read ends 4 residues early relative to the CDR3; the germline J gene fills the gap. The genes are TRBV31 and TRBJ2-1, with D possibly TRBD2 on 6 matching bases. CDR1 and CDR2 from the germline V gene are GKSSPN and SITVG. V was cut by 1 base and J by 1 base, with 11 bases left in between. CDR3 length: 15 residues. The part of the CDR3 DNA that was read is TGTGCCTGGAGTCGAGGTTGGGGGAACTATGCT. It is translated as CAWSRGWGNYA. The entire CDR3 protein reads CAWSRGWGNYAEQFF.

This clone is termed medium-sized. Mouse germline and gene names are used. Coverage ceases 4 residues before the CDR3 finishes, and the germline J gene fills in the end. The chain joins TRBV1 to TRBJ2-2, with 8 positions matching TRBD1. In germline, CDR1 is NSQYPW, CDR2 LRSPGD (reference sequence). V trimming: 4 bases; J trimming: 0 bases; junction bases outside the gene matches: 1. This CDR3 comprises 15 residues. CDR3 DNA (partial): TGCACCTGCAGTGGGACAGGGTCAAACACCGGG. It is translated as CTCSGTGSNTG. The full CDR3 is CTCSGTGSNTGQLYF.

Within the sample, this clone is medium-sized. The listed genes are named as in mouse. Read data end 4 residues before the CDR3 end; the end is taken from the germline J gene. The chain combines TRBV13-2 with TRBJ2-3, with D maybe TRBD1 (6 bases). Trimming took 2 bases from V and 0 from J, leaving 10 bases between them. From germline, CDR1 is NNHNN and CDR2 SYGAGS (reference sequence). CDR3 length equals 15 residues. CDR3 bases read: TGTGCCAGCGGTGAATGGACAGCTAGTGCAGAA. This codes for CASGEWTASAE. Given in full, the CDR3 is CASGEWTASAETLYF.

The sample holds many counts of this clone. Germline and genes here are mouse. The read terminates 4 residues before the CDR3 end, so the remaining end is supplied by the germline J gene. V is TRBV1 and J is TRBJ2-1; 9 bases are shared with TRBD2. The CDR3 is made up of 15 amino acids. From germline, CDR1 is NSQYPW and CDR2 LRSPGD (reference sequence). The CDR3 loop is CTCSAALGGLAEQFF. CDR3 DNA, as far as it was read: TGCACCTGCAGTGCCGCACTGGGGGGATTAGCT.

Comments on this clone: Gene labels here are mouse ones. The read finishes 4 residues shy of the CDR3 end, and the germline J gene is used to complete it. The rearrangement links TRBV19 to TRBJ2-7, with 10 bases that match TRBD2. After removal of 7 bases from V and 2 bases from J, the junction contained 3 bases not matched to a gene. There are 13 residues in the CDR3. The germline gives CDR1 FNHDT, CDR2 SITEND (reference sequence). This chain's CDR3 is CASLWGGAYEQYF. The CDR3 bases that were read are TGTGCCAGCCTCTGGGGGGGCGCCTAT.

There are many counts of this clone. The gene names given are mouse names. Coverage ceases 4 residues before the CDR3 finishes, and the germline J gene fills in the end. The gene calls are TRBV1 and TRBJ1-1; 7 bases line up with TRBD1. Trimming removed 4 bases from V and 4 bases from J; junction bases left unmatched: 3. The CDR3 is 13 residues long. The germline CDR1 and CDR2 sequences are NSQYPW and LRSPGD (reference sequence). CDR3 residues: CTCSDRGGTEVFF. CDR3 bases read: TGCACCTGCAGTGACAGGGGCGGCACA.

This clone came up many times. Mouse germline and gene names are used. The CDR3 DNA, read in part, is TGTGCCAGCAGTCGGGACAGGGATGCT. Translated, it gives CASSRDRDA. From start to end, the CDR3 is CASSRDRDAEQFF. This sequence joins TRBV13-3 and TRBJ2-1; 9 positions agree with TRBD1. Read sequence stops 4 residues before the CDR3 end, and the germline J gene provides the missing end. Per germline, CDR1 NNHDY and CDR2 SYVADS. This CDR3 has 13 residues. V was pared by 4 bases and J by 5 bases, with 1 base of the junction left unmatched.

This clone was seen at least ten times. These gene names are mouse names. Read coverage stops 4 residues before the CDR3 terminus; the germline J gene supplies the remainder. This chain uses TRBV19 with TRBJ1-1; the D gene is possibly TRBD1 (5 bases). The germline gives CDR1 FNHDT, CDR2 SITEND (reference sequence). The CDR3 has 14 residues. V was cut by 2 bases and J by 0 bases, with 8 bases left in between. CDR3 bases read: TGTGCCAGCAGTATCGACAGTGCAAACACA. This encodes CASSIDSANT. The full CDR3 protein reads CASSIDSANTEVFF.

This clone occurred many times. Gene names denote mouse genes. The CDR3 end is not reached by the read, which stops 4 residues before it; the germline J gene fills it in. This sequence joins TRBV13-1 and TRBJ2-5; 7 bases match TRBD1. J lost 0 bases, V lost 0 bases, and 4 bases had no gene match. Germline CDR1 reads NSHNY; CDR2 reads SYGAGN. There are 16 residues in the CDR3. The CDR3: CASSDVDRVNQDTQYF. The sequenced CDR3 bases are TGTGCCAGCAGTGATGTTGACAGGGTTAACCAAGAC.

This clone qualifies as medium-sized. The genes are named according to mouse. The CDR3: CTCSSGTTYEQYF. The CDR3 DNA, read in part, is TGCACCTGCAGTTCCGGGACAACCTAT. The chain recombines TRBV1 with TRBJ2-7, with D possibly TRBD1 on 6 matching bases. The read gets to within 4 residues of the CDR3 end, and the germline J gene fills in the rest. CDR1 and CDR2 from the germline V gene are NSQYPW and LRSPGD (reference sequence). V was pared by 5 bases and J by 2 bases, with 10 bases between. The CDR3 spans 13 residues.

This clone showed up many times. Mouse germline and gene names are used. The missing CDR3 end, 4 residues past where the read stops, is filled in from the germline J gene. The rearrangement joins TRBV17 to TRBJ1-1; possibly TRBD1 for D (5 bases). Germline V gene sequence: CDR1 MNHDT, CDR2 YYDKIL. V shed 1 base and J shed 1 base, with 7 bases lying between them. The CDR3 covers 14 residues. The CDR3: CASSRGRGNTEVFF. The covered CDR3 bases are TGTGCTAGCAGTAGAGGGAGGGGAAACACA. Filled out from reference TRBV17 and TRBJ1-1, the complete variable domain reads DTTVKQNPRYKLARVGKPVNLICSQTMNHDTMYWYQKKPNQAPKLLLFYYDKILNREADTFEKFQSSRPNNSFCSLYIGSAGLEYSAMYLCASSRGRGNTEVFFGKGTRLTVV.

This clone was counted ten times or more. Each gene name is a mouse one. From the germline J gene comes the end of the CDR3, since the read stops 4 residues before it. The genes are TRBV13-1 and TRBJ2-5; the match to TRBD2 covers 9 bases. CDR1 and CDR2 from the germline V gene are NSHNY and SYGAGN. The CDR3 is 13 amino acids. The CDR3 spells CASSGTGEDTQYF. Incomplete CDR3 DNA: TGTGCCAGCAGTGGGACTGGGGAAGAC.

By sample fraction, this clone is medium-sized (0.01 to 0.1%). Germline and genes here are mouse. Read sequence stops 4 residues before the CDR3 end, and the germline J gene provides the missing end. The rearrangement joins TRBV1 to TRBJ2-3; D not resolved. Trimming stripped 1 base from V and 0 bases from J, with 11 bases between. Germline V gives CDR1 NSQYPW, CDR2 LRSPGD (reference sequence). The CDR3 spans 16 residues. The CDR3 reads CTCSAGGGRSAETLYF. The CDR3 DNA, read in part, is TGCACCTGCAGTGCAGGGGGAGGGCGTAGTGCAGAA.